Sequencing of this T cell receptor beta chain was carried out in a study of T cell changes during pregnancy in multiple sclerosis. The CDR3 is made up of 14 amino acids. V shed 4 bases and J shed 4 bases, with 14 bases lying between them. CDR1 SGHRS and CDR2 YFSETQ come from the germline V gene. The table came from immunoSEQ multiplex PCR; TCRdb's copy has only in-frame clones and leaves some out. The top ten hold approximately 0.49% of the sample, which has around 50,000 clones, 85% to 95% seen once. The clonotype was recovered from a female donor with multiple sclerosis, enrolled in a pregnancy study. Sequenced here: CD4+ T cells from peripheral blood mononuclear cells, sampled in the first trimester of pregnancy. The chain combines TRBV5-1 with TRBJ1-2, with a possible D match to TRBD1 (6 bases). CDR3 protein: CASSDKGGSYGYTF. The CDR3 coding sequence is TGCGCCAGCAGCGACAAGGGGGGGAGCTATGGCTACACCTTC.